This entry lists 14 T cell receptor beta chains sequenced from one sample in a study of prognosis after radiotherapy for stage I lung cancer. Two-round multiplex PCR amplified TCR beta CDR3 from genomic DNA. The use of primers specific to each TRBV and TRBJ gene characterized first-round PCR. MiXCR, applied by TCRdb to the multiplex PCR reads, yields one record per CDR3 protein. The table records fewer than 65,000 distinct CDR3 sequences, around a third of them present only once. Here the sequenced sample was PBMCs, taken before or after stereotactic body radiation therapy (not recorded which). These receptors were taken from a donor at least 50 years old with non-small cell lung cancer.

The chain is built from TRBV29-1 and TRBJ2-1; D gene uncertain. Per germline, CDR1 SQVTM and CDR2 ANQGSEA. The CDR3 length is 15 residues. V was shortened by 3 bases and J by 0 bases, with 12 bases between the two germline ends. CDR3 nucleotide sequence: TGCAGCGTTGACCGGCTACCTAGCTCCTACAATGAGCAGTTCTTC. Amino acid sequence: CSVDRLPSSYNEQFF.

At least ten counts were recorded for this clonotype. The chain combines TRBV4-1 with TRBJ2-5; D remains ambiguous. V lost 1 base and J lost 7, with 19 bases in between. Germline V gene sequence: CDR1 MGHRA, CDR2 YSYEKL. The length of the CDR3 is 16 residues. CDR3 DNA: TGCGCCAGCAGCCAAGGAGGTCTCAAGCGAGAAGTGACCCAGTACTTC. Protein: CASSQGGLKREVTQYF.

This clonotype was seen at least ten times. The chain joins TRBV7-2 to TRBJ2-7; 9 nucleotides align to TRBD2. The ends lost 5 bases at V and 3 bases at J; junction bases unmatched: 2. The CDR3 contains 13 residues. CDR1 is SGHTA, CDR2 FQGNSA, per germline. The CDR3 coding sequence is TGTGCCAGCAGCCGAGCGGGGGGCTACGAGCAGTACTTC. As protein: CASSRAGGYEQYF.

This clonotype occurred many times. This chain uses TRBV30 with TRBJ2-5; no definite D call. The CDR3 covers 14 residues. The V end lost 0 bases, the J end lost 1 base, and 9 bases lay between the germline ends. Germline assignment: CDR1 GTSNPN and CDR2 SVGIG (reference sequence). The CDR3 nucleotides read TGTGCCTGGAGTGTAAACCAGGCCCAAGAGACCCAGTACTTC. Residues: CAWSVNQAQETQYF.

For this clonotype: A far larger clone is just one base off, so this is likely a read error. The V gene is TRBV12-3 or TRBV12-4, the J gene TRBJ2-6, with 7 bases fitting TRBD1. The length of the CDR3 is 16 residues. CDR3 sequence (DNA): TGTGCCAGCAGAGCAACAGGGGCGTCTGGGTCCAACGTCCTGACTTTC. Residues: CASRATGASGSNVLTF.

Regarding this clonotype: One junction end disagrees with the germline gene, perhaps due to a read error. This chain uses TRBV5-1 with TRBJ2-3; possibly TRBD1 for D (6 bases). The CDR3 covers 15 residues. Germline V gene lookup returns CDR1 SGHRS and CDR2 YFSETQ. CDR3 loop: CASSSSGDLTDTKYF. DNA for the CDR3: TGCGCCAGCAGCTCATCAGGGGACCTCACAGATACGAAGTATTTT. Full variable domain (rest looked up from reference TRBV5-1 and TRBJ2-3): KAGVTQTPRYLIKTRGQQVTLSCSPISGHRSVSWYQQTPGQGLQFLFEYFSETQRNKGNFPGRFSGRQFSNSRSEMNVSTLELGDSALYLCASSSSGDLTDTKYFGPGTRLTVL.

At least ten counts were recorded for this clonotype. A read error is possible here, since a much larger clone lies one base away. The chain combines TRBV2 with TRBJ2-1, with 10 bases aligning to TRBD1. Germline CDR1 reads SNHLY; CDR2 reads FYNNEI. This CDR3 contains 14 residues. CDR3 nucleotides: TGTGCCGGCAGATTGGGACAGGGGTGGAATGAGCAGTTCTTC. It codes for CAGRLGQGWNEQFF.

As for this clonotype: A much larger clonotype is one base distant, so this may be a read error. The gene calls are TRBV6-2 or TRBV6-3 and TRBJ2-1; TRBD2 aligns across 13 bases. The J call is doubtful: the DNA matches TRBJ2-5 better. The CDR3 length is 18 residues. Germline V CDR1 and CDR2: MNHEY, SVGEGT. DNA for the CDR3: TGTGCCAGCATGACCTGGACTAGCGGGAGTCGTGGAGTAGAGACCCAGTACTTC. This gives the protein CASMTWTSGSRGVETQYF.

This clonotype was observed at least ten times. J is TRBJ1-1 and V is TRBV19; no clear D gene. Germline V gives CDR1 LNHDA, CDR2 SQIVND (reference sequence). The V and J ends lost 6 bases and 1 base respectively, with 12 bases between them. This CDR3 region has 14 residues. For the CDR3, the DNA is TGTGCCAGTAGGGGTAACAGAGAGAACACTGAAGCTTTCTTT. Translating gives CASRGNRENTEAFF.

The rearrangement joins TRBV6-1 to TRBJ2-3; D might be TRBD1 or TRBD2, each matching 5 bases. The ends were cut back, 6 bases at V and 1 base at J, with 11 bases in the middle. Germline V gives CDR1 MNHNS, CDR2 SASEGT. CDR3 length equals 14 residues. This CDR3 is CASSRDRRTDTQYF. The CDR3 DNA sequence: TGTGCCAGCAGCCGGGACCGCCGCACAGATACGCAGTATTTT.

The chain recombines TRBV5-5 with TRBJ2-2, with TRBD2 as a possible D gene (7 bases). V was trimmed by 1 base and J by 4 bases, leaving 14 bases between them. The V gene's germline CDR1 is SGHKS and CDR2 YYEKEE (reference sequence). This CDR3 comprises 16 residues. DNA of the CDR3: TGTGCCAGCAGCTTGCTGGGCGGGGGCACCACCGGGGAGCTGTTTTTT. Translated, it gives CASSLLGGGTTGELFF.

Details on this clonotype: It may be a read error: a sequence one base away is much more abundant. J is TRBJ1-1 and V is TRBV7-7, with D hard to call. Germline-derived CDR1 and CDR2 are SSHAT and FNYEAQ (reference sequence). The CDR3 totals 13 residues. This CDR3 reads CASSLESNTEAFF. The CDR3 DNA is TGTGCTAGCAGCTTAGAATCGAACACTGAAGCTTTCTTT.

Comments on this clonotype: A read error may be the cause here, since a much bigger clone is one base away. This CDR3 reads CATLVLAGGTGEQFF. CDR3 nucleotides: TGTGCCACCCTCGTACTAGCGGGAGGCACCGGTGAGCAGTTCTTC. The chain recombines TRBV28 with TRBJ2-1, with 12 bases lining up with TRBD2. J was trimmed by 9 bases and V by 10 bases; bases with no gene match: 13. Per the germline V gene, CDR1 is MDHEN and CDR2 is SYDVKM. The CDR3 spans 15 residues.

About this clonotype: This CDR3 is missing its conserved last phenylalanine or tryptophan, likely due to a read error. The chain links TRBV28 to TRBJ1-1, with D uncertain. The V end was cut by 3 bases, the J end by 5 bases, with 13 bases between. CDR3 size: 14 residues. CDR1 MDHEN and CDR2 SYDVKM come from the germline V gene. The CDR3 nucleotides read TGTGCCAGCAGTTTTTGGTCCTTAAAAACTGAAGCTTTCTCT. It codes for CASSFWSLKTEAFS.